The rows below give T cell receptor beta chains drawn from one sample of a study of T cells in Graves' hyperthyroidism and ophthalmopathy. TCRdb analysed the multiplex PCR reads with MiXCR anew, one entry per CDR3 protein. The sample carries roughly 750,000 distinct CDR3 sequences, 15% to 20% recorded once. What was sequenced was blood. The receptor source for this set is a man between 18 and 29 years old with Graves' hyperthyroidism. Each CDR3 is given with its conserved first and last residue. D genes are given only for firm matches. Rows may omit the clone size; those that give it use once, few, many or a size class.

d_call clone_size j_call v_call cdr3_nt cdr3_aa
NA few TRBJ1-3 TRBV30 TGTGCCTGGACCGCCGACTCCCCCGTCGGAAACACCATATATTTT CAWTADSPVGNTIYF
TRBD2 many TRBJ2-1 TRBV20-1 TGCAGTGCTAGAGATAGCGTAGCGGGAGGGTACAATGAGCAGTTCTTC CSARDSVAGGYNEQFF
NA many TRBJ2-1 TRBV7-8 TGTGCCAGCAGCTTAGAGGTCCCCCACAATGAGCAGTTCTTC CASSLEVPHNEQFF
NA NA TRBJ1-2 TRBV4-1 TGCGCCAGCAGCCATAGGACAGACGCTAACTATGGCTACACCTTC CASSHRTDANYGYTF
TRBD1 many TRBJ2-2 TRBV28 TGTGCCAGCAGTTCTGGGACAGGGGATGGCACCGGGGAGCTGTTTTTT CASSSGTGDGTGELFF
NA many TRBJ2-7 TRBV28 TGTGCCAGCAGGGGGCCCTACTCCTACGAGCAGTACTTC CASRGPYSYEQYF
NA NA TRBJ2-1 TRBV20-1 TGCAGTGCTAGAGATCGGGTGGGAAGAGCGAATGAGCAGTTCTTC CSARDRVGRANEQFF
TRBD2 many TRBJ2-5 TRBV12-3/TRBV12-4 TGTGCCAGCAGTAGGGCTAGCGGGCCCGGGTACTTC CASSRASGPGYF
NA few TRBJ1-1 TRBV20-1 TGCAGTGCTAGGAGGATCGGGGGGACTGAAGCTTTCTTT CSARRIGGTEAFF
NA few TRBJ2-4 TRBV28 TGTGCCAGCAGCAAAGAACAGGTCCCCAAAAACATTCAGTACTTC CASSKEQVPKNIQYF
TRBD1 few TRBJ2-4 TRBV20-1 TGCAGTGCTAGGGTCGGACAGGGGATCCAAAACATTCAGTACTTC CSARVGQGIQNIQYF
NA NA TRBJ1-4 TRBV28 TGTGCCAGCAGTTTGGAGGGTGCTAATGAAAAACTGTTTTTT CASSLEGANEKLFF
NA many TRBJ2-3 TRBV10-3 TGTGCCACCTCATCATCAGGAGATACGCAGTATTTT CATSSSGDTQYF
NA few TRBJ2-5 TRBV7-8 TGTGCCAGCAGCTCAGTTGTTGAATACCAAGAGACCCAGTACTTC CASSSVVEYQETQYF
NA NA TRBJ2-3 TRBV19 TGTGCCAGTAACTCCTGGGAGTCAGATACGCAGTATTTT CASNSWESDTQYF
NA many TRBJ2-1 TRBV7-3 TGTGCCAGCAGCACAGGACCCGACGGTGAGCAGTTCTTC CASSTGPDGEQFF
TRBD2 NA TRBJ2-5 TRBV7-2 TGTGCCAGCACCAGGACTAGCGGGATCGGGGGGACCCAGTACTTC CASTRTSGIGGTQYF
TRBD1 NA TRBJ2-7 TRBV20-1 TGCAGTGCCCTGACAGGGAGATCCTACGAGCAGTACTTC CSALTGRSYEQYF
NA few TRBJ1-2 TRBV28 TGTGCCAGCAGTTTATTGGCACGTACTAACTATGGCTACACCTTC CASSLLARTNYGYTF
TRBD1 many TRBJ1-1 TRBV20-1 TGCAGTGCTAGAGGTCTCGTTATTGGGACAGGGGGATGGAACACTGAAGCTTTCTTT CSARGLVIGTGGWNTEAFF